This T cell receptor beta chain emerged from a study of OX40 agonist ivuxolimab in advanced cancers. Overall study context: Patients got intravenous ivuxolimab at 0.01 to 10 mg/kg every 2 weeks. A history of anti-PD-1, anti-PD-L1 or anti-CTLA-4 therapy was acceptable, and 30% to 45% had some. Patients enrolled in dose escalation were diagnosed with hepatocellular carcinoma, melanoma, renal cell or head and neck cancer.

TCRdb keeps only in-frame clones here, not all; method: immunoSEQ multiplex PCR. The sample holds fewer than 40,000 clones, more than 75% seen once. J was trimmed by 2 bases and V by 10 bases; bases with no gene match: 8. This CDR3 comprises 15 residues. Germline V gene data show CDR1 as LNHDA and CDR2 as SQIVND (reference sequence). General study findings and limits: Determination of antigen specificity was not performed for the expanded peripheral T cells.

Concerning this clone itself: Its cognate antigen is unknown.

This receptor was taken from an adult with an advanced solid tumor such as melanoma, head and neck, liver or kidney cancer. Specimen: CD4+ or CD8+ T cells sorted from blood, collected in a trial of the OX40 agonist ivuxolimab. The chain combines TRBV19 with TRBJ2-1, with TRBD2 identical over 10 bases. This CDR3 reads CATSPAGGAYNEQFF. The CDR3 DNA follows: TGTGCCACCTCCCCAGCGGGGGGGGCCTACAATGAGCAGTTCTTC.